This entry lists 5 T cell receptor beta chains sequenced from one sample in a study of T-cell memory formation after mild COVID-19. TCRdb re-analysed the 5' RACE reads in MiXCR, keeping a single row per CDR3 protein. The sample has about 340,000 distinct CDR3 sequences; approximately 15% are singletons. Sequenced input: PBMCs or a T cell subset sorted from them (not recorded which). These receptors were collected from a man aged 18-30 years who had mild COVID-19 (a few samples of this study predate the infection). Cell type and time point are not known.

V and J are TRBV2 and TRBJ2-1; TRBD2 might be the D (5 bases). This CDR3 spans 13 amino acids. V lost 7 bases and J lost 7, with 14 bases in between. Germline loops: CDR1 SNHLY, CDR2 FYNNEI. CDR3 sequence: CASTPPSGNEQFF. The CDR3 DNA follows: TGTGCCAGCACCCCTCCGTCGGGAAATGAGCAGTTCTTC.

This clonotype has just a few counts. J is TRBJ1-6 and V is TRBV12-3 or TRBV12-4, with D hard to call. V lost 1 base and J 5 bases, leaving 6 bases between the germline ends. The CDR3 has 14 residues. In DNA form, the CDR3 reads TGTGCCAGCAGTTTAGAGGTGGATAATTCACCCCTCCACTTT. Residues: CASSLEVDNSPLHF.

This clonotype appeared a few times. The chain couples TRBV20-1 to TRBJ2-5; D gene uncertain. The CDR3 is 12 amino acids. V lost 4 bases and J lost 4, with 10 bases in between. CDR1 DFQATT and CDR2 SNEGSKA come from the germline V gene (reference sequence). The CDR3 DNA reads TGCAGTGCTAAAGCCCGCTTAGAGACCCAGTACTTC. This sequence encodes CSAKARLETQYF.

The V call is TRBV6-6, the J call TRBJ1-1; possibly TRBD1 for D (5 bases). Germline-derived CDR1 and CDR2 are MNHNY and SVGAGI (reference sequence). The CDR3 contains 16 residues. Deletions cut 0 bases from V and 3 bases from J, with 14 bases between. CDR3 in amino acids: CASSYSSSGGDTEAFF. The CDR3 DNA sequence: TGTGCCAGCAGTTACTCGAGTAGCGGGGGTGACACTGAAGCTTTCTTT.

V usage is TRBV6-5 and J usage is TRBJ1-2; D is possibly TRBD1 (6 bases). The V end was cut by 7 bases, the J end by 4 bases, with 16 bases between. The CDR3 has 14 residues. Germline assignment: CDR1 MNHEY and CDR2 SVGAGI. The CDR3, as DNA: TGTGCCAGCATGGAGTGGGGGGGCCGCTATGGCTACACCTTC. Translation gives CASMEWGGRYGYTF.